The rows below give T cell receptor beta chains drawn from one sample of a study of tumor-infiltrating lymphocytes in primary liver carcinoma. TCRdb re-called the multiplex PCR reads with MiXCR, one entry per CDR3 protein. Of roughly 30,000 distinct CDR3 sequences in the sample, less than 75% were seen once. The sample taken for sequencing was liver tumor tissue from sampling region 3. These receptors all stem from a woman aged 30 to 39 with primary liver carcinoma and hepatitis B virus infection. Both conserved end residues are part of each CDR3. The D gene is left open where the match is weak. The listing skips clone size in some rows; elsewhere it reads once, few, many or a size class.

size | J | V | D | CDR3 | DNA
- | TRBJ2-7 | TRBV7-9 | - | CASSADTYEQCF | TGTGCCAGCAGTGCGGACACTTACGAGCAGTGCTTC
once | TRBJ2-3 | TRBV28 | - | CAGSFNSVDTQYF | TGTGCCGGTAGTTTTAACAGCGTTGATACGCAGTATTTT
- | TRBJ1-2 | TRBV6-1 | TRBD1 | CASTIAGTGRNDYTF | TGTGCCAGCACGATCGCTGGGACAGGGAGGAATGACTACACCTTC
- | TRBJ2-1 | TRBV30 | - | CAWNDFYNERLF | TGTGCCTGGAACGACTTCTACAATGAGCGGCTCTTC
- | TRBJ2-2 | TRBV11-1 | - | CANSRVMTGMSGELFF | TGTGCCAACAGCAGGGTTATGACGGGAATGTCCGGGGAGCTGTTTTTT
many | TRBJ1-2 | TRBV11-2 | TRBD1 | CASSTGGIIYGYTF | TGTGCCAGCAGCACAGGGGGCATAATCTATGGCTACACCTTC
- | TRBJ1-2 | TRBV29-1 | - | CSVEERANYGYTF | TGCAGCGTTGAAGAGAGAGCTAACTATGGTTACACCTTC
- | TRBJ1-1 | TRBV11-2 | - | CASDPGTEAFF | TGTGCTAGCGACCCCGGGACAGAAGCTTTCTTT
many | TRBJ2-5 | TRBV11-3 | - | CASSPNGETQYF | TGTGCCAGCAGCCCGAACGGGGAGACCCAGTACTTC
- | TRBJ1-1 | TRBV4-2 | - | CVNRPVEGRGNTEAFF | TGTGTCAACAGGCCCGTCGAGGGGAGAGGGAACACTGAAGCTTTCTTT
- | TRBJ2-3 | TRBV4-3 | - | CASSHDRTRGFTDTQYF | TGCGCCAGCAGCCATGACAGGACGAGAGGGTTCACAGATACGCAGTATTTT
- | TRBJ2-7 | TRBV6-2/TRBV6-3 | - | CASSRTPREQYF | TGTGCCTCCTCCAGGACCCCCCGTGAGCAGTACTTC
- | TRBJ1-6 | TRBV11-2 | TRBD1 | CVSSLDPGGNSPLHF | TGTGTCAGCAGCTTAGATCCAGGGGGGAATTCACCCCTCCACTTT
- | TRBJ2-2 | TRBV11-2 | - | CVNSPVGRGLVTRELFF | TGTGTCAACAGCCCAGTAGGCAGGGGACTTGTCACCAGGGAGCTGTTTTTT
- | TRBJ1-2 | TRBV11-2 | - | CAGSHGGIVVGYTF | TGTGCCGGCAGCCACGGGGGTATAGTCGTTGGTTACACCTTC
- | TRBJ2-1 | TRBV11-2 | - | CASSTSLMGGYNEQFF | TGTGCCAGTAGCACCTCTCTAATGGGAGGATACAATGAGCAGTTCTTC
medium-sized | TRBJ2-1 | TRBV10-3 | TRBD2 | CAIKGDASGRSLDEQFF | TGTGCCATCAAGGGGGACGCTAGCGGGAGAAGTCTCGATGAGCAGTTCTTC
- | TRBJ2-2 | TRBV11-2 | TRBD1 | CVSSVETGNTGELFF | TGTGTCAGCAGCGTAGAGACAGGGAACACCGGGGAACTGTTTTTT
few | TRBJ1-1 | TRBV28 | - | CVSSSPGTANRMNTEAFF | TGTGTCAGCAGTTCCCCCGGGACCGCGAACCGTATGAATACTGAAGCTTTCTTT
- | TRBJ2-6 | TRBV5-1 | - | CVSSPCAGSGANVLTF | TGCGTCAGCAGCCCCTGTGCAGGCTCTGGGGCCAACGTCCTGACTTTC
many | TRBJ2-5 | TRBV11-2 | TRBD2 | CASSFTGGGAQYF | TGTGCCAGCAGCTTTACGGGAGGCGGGGCCCAGTACTTC
- | TRBJ1-5 | TRBV11-1 | - | CASSLPHRAWGQPQHF | TGTGCCAGCAGCCTACCACATAGGGCATGGGGCCAGCCCCAGCATTTT
- | TRBJ2-1 | TRBV5-6 | - | CASSVVERPYNEEFF | TGTGCCAGCAGCGTGGTAGAGCGGCCCTACAATGAGGAGTTCTTC
- | TRBJ2-1 | TRBV20-1 | - | CRARDSRGINGSYEQFF | TGCAGAGCTAGAGACTCCCGGGGGATTAACGGGAGCTATGAGCAGTTCTTC
- | TRBJ1-2 | TRBV28 | TRBD1 | CASSLPGQGSGYTF | TGTGCCAGCAGTTTACCGGGACAGGGATCTGGTTACACCTTC
many | TRBJ2-1 | TRBV19 | TRBD2 | CASRLAGGRYNEQFF | TGTGCCAGTCGGCTAGCGGGAGGGCGTTACAATGAGCAGTTCTTC
many | TRBJ2-3 | TRBV4-2 | TRBD2 | CASSQELAGPTDTQYF | TGTGCCAGCAGCCAAGAACTAGCGGGACCCACAGATACGCAGTATTTT
- | TRBJ2-7 | TRBV12-3/TRBV12-4 | - | CASTSDAGSYEEYF | TGTGCCAGCACCAGCGATGCCGGCTCCTACGAGGAGTACTTC
- | TRBJ1-2 | TRBV28 | - | CASSSTAAEKTHGYTF | TGTGCCAGCAGTTCAACGGCAGCGGAAAAAACCCATGGCTACACCTTC
many | TRBJ2-3 | TRBV18 | TRBD2 | CTSSPTSGDTQYF | TGTACCAGCTCCCCGACTAGCGGAGATACGCAGTATTTT
- | TRBJ2-7 | TRBV11-1 | - | CASSFMGYRQYF | TGTGCCAGTAGCTTCATGGGTTACAGGCAGTACTTC
- | TRBJ2-1 | TRBV11-2 | TRBD2 | CASSTSLAGGYNEQLF | TGTGCTAGCAGCACTTCTCTAGCGGGAGGATACAATGAGCAGTTATTC
- | TRBJ2-2 | TRBV11-2 | TRBD2 | CAGSPGLGTSGMGTGELFF | TGTGCCGGCAGCCCCGGCCTCGGGACTAGCGGTATGGGGACCGGGGAGCTGTTTTTT
- | TRBJ1-1 | TRBV14 | - | CVCSQATVGWAFF | TGTGTCTGCAGCCAAGCCACAGTAGGTTGGGCTTTCTTC
- | TRBJ2-1 | TRBV11-2 | - | CASNLSATNEQFF | TGTGCCAGCAACCTATCGGCTACGAATGAGCAGTTCTTC
- | TRBJ2-3 | TRBV11-2 | - | CARSLAMGRGSTDTQYF | TGTGCCAGAAGCTTAGCAATGGGGAGAGGGAGCACAGATACGCAGTATTTT
once | TRBJ2-2 | TRBV6-1 | - | CVSSEQLGRFGEPFF | TGTGTCAGCAGTGAACAGCTGGGACGTTTCGGGGAGCCGTTTTTT
many | TRBJ2-7 | TRBV11-2 | - | CASSLGPGKPYEQYF | TGTGCCAGCAGCTTAGGTCCCGGCAAGCCCTACGAGCAGTACTTC
- | TRBJ2-7 | TRBV11-2 | - | CASSLTSGRYEQYF | TGTGCCAGCAGCTTGACTAGTGGGAGATACGAGCAGTACTTC
- | TRBJ2-7 | TRBV11-3 | - | CASRRRERDYSYEQYF | TGTGCCAGCAGGCGCCGGGAGAGGGATTACTCCTACGAGCAGTATTTC
once | TRBJ1-2 | TRBV20-1 | - | CSTRDDSNKDGYTF | TGCAGTACCAGAGATGACAGTAACAAGGATGGCTACACCTTC
- | TRBJ2-1 | TRBV11-2 | TRBD2 | CASRVTSGRAGNEQLF | TGTGCCAGCAGGGTTACTAGTGGGAGGGCCGGCAACGAGCAGTTATTC
- | TRBJ2-1 | TRBV29-1 | - | CTALRGYNGQFF | TGCACCGCCCTAAGGGGCTACAATGGGCAGTTCTTC
- | TRBJ2-7 | TRBV4-3 | TRBD2 | CTSSQAVTGGHISYEQYF | TGCACAAGCAGCCAAGCTGTGACGGGGGGTCACATTAGTTACGAGCAGTACTTC
many | TRBJ2-1 | TRBV28 | - | CASRRTHLGEQFF | TGTGCCAGCAGGAGAACTCACTTGGGTGAGCAGTTCTTC
many | TRBJ2-7 | TRBV2 | - | CASSVGKTYEQYF | TGTGCCAGCAGTGTTGGGAAAACCTACGAGCAGTACTTC
- | TRBJ2-3 | TRBV28 | - | CASSNQGKASTDTQYF | TGCGCCAGCAGCAACCAGGGGAAGGCTAGCACAGATACGCAGTATTTT
many | TRBJ2-3 | TRBV11-2 | TRBD1 | CASSRRTGVDTDTQYF | TGTGCCAGCAGCCGGAGGACAGGGGTAGACACAGATACGCAGTATTTT
- | TRBJ2-1 | TRBV29-1 | - | CNALSEYNEQFF | TGCAACGCCCTAAGCGAATACAATGAGCAGTTCTTC
- | TRBJ2-2 | TRBV4-1 | TRBD2 | CASSQVAGSAWELVF | TGCGCCAGCAGCCAAGTAGCGGGGTCGGCCTGGGAGCTGGTTTTT